This T cell receptor beta chain was documented in a study of control samples from healthy donors and cancer patients. Germline lookup yields CDR1 MGHRA and CDR2 YSYEKL. This CDR3 contains 17 residues. J gave up 4 bases and V 1 base, and 10 bases lay outside the gene matches. Clones were read by immunoSEQ multiplex PCR, and TCRdb kept only the in-frame ones, dropping some. The sample includes around 190,000 clones, around 90% of them seen just once. The sequenced material came from blood. The source is a man under 40 in good health. This chain joins TRBV4-1 and TRBJ1-3; 7 nucleotides match TRBD1. The CDR3 loop is CASSQGRGRGGGNTIYF. The CDR3 bases are TGCGCCAGCAGCCAAGGAAGGGGGCGAGGGGGCGGAAACACCATATATTTT.